This T cell receptor beta chain was observed in a study of T cell responses to AZD1222 COVID-19 vaccine. The repertoire was sequenced with immunoSEQ multiplex PCR; TCRdb's copy has only in-frame clones and lacks some. The repertoire holds 150,000 to 200,000 clones, with 94% as singletons. For this clone: Its cognate antigen is unknown.

This CDR3 is 14 amino acids long. The V gene's germline CDR1 is LGHNA and CDR2 YNFKEQ. After removal of 3 bases from V and 5 bases from J, the junction contained 6 bases not matched to a gene. General study results and limits: Reportedly, close to half of spike-specific TCRs are directed against unmutated variant regions. Donor demographics were predominantly white British with a female majority; clonal diversity may be underestimated.

The TCR originated in an adult in good health. The chain is built from TRBV4-2 and TRBJ1-2; 7 bases fit TRBD1. The sequences come from peripheral blood, collected on day 0 of AZD1222 vaccination. This chain's CDR3 is CASSHIGQEYGYTF. The CDR3 nucleotides are TGTGCCAGCAGCCATATAGGACAGGAATATGGCTACACCTTC.